This T cell receptor beta chain appears in the sequencing data of a study of graft-versus-host responses after intestinal transplantation. Across the whole study: The whole recipient group had anti-thymocyte globulin induction followed by tacrolimus and steroids for two to three years. Overall study results and limits: The marrow of recipients harbored GvH clones, and ileum or blood showed some of them first. Early post-transplant declines in HvG were associated with peak levels of circulating GvH clones.

With regard to this clone: Antigen specificity is unknown.

Generated by immunoSEQ multiplex PCR, the TCRdb table keeps only in-frame clones and is missing some. The profile covers over 90,000 clones, with roughly 93% appearing a single time and approximately 1.2% taken by the ten largest. V was trimmed by 5 bases and J by 3 bases, leaving 17 bases between them. Germline CDR1 MNHNY, CDR2 SVGAGI (reference sequence). The CDR3 runs 15 residues. This sequence joins TRBV6-6 and TRBJ2-7; D uncertain. This specimen consisted of unstimulated CD8+ T cells sorted from spleen or lymph node cells, obtained before intestinal transplant. This TCR was recovered from a human donor who received an intestinal transplant. The CDR3 DNA reads TGTGCCAGCAGTCCTACACTTCTCGACATCTACGAGCAGTACTTC. It codes for CASSPTLLDIYEQYF.